This note documents a single TCR beta chain sequence. Its matching antigen is unknown. The source of the sample is a study of CD8 T cells in Susac syndrome. The ends were cut back, 5 bases at V and 2 bases at J, with 22 bases in the middle. This CDR3 is built from 18 residues. Per germline, CDR1 MRHNA and CDR2 SNTAGT. Sequencing of TCR beta covered CD8+ and CD4+ T cells obtained from blood. Study results and limitations: Within total CD8+ repertoires, 15 to 20 Susac-specific public clones were found, and within CD8+ TEMRA repertoires, several. Clonal expansion of Susac CD8+ cells peaked in TEMRA cells, and it also peaked in active patients.

With random hexamers, 0.5 to 1 ug RNA was reverse transcribed. The TCR beta CDR3 was amplified by immunoSEQ multiplex PCR across 54 Vbeta, 13 Jbeta. TCRdb recomputed calls from the immunoSEQ multiplex PCR reads with MiXCR, one row per CDR3 protein. The sample has around 110,000 distinct CDR3 sequences; 90% to 95% are singletons. Sequencing was carried out using CD8+ T cells from PBMCs. The receptor was isolated from a human donor with Susac syndrome. The chain is built from TRBV6-4 and TRBJ1-5; TRBD1 is a possible D gene (6 bases). The CDR3 loop is CASSSRDKGPRGNQPQHF. CDR3 coding DNA: TGTGCCAGCAGTTCCCGGGACAAGGGTCCCCGGGGCAATCAGCCCCAGCATTTT.